The next 13 T cell receptor beta chains were all read from a single sample in a study of blood T cell repertoires in COVID-19. Using immunoSEQ multiplex PCR, the repertoire was profiled, and TCRdb retains in-frame clones only, with some absent. The data contain a few hundred thousand clones, approximately 87% of them singletons. Sequenced sample: peripheral blood. Every receptor here comes from a woman between 50 and 59 years old with acute or convalescent COVID-19.

This clone was counted only a few times. The chain has TRBV24-1 and TRBJ2-2; TRBD1 agrees at 10 bases. Germline-derived CDR1 and CDR2 are KGHDR and SFDVKD. The V and J ends lost 7 bases and 5 bases, in that order; junction bases with no gene match: 3. CDR3 length: 14 residues. The CDR3 protein is CATSRQGATGELFF. CDR3 bases: TGTGCCACCAGCAGACAGGGGGCTACCGGGGAGCTGTTTTTT.

DNA of the CDR3: TGCGCCAGCAGTCAATCCCCACCAGACACTGAAGCTTTCTTT. Protein sequence: CASSQSPPDTEAFF. The J gene is TRBJ1-1, the V gene TRBV23-1; no firm D call. TRBV23-1 is filed as an ORF, its function uncertain. Trimming pared 0 bases from V and 3 bases from J, leaving 8 bases between. CDR3 length: 14 amino acids.

The chain carries TRBV6-4 and TRBJ1-2; 7 nucleotides line up with TRBD1. The CDR3 runs 15 residues. J lost 3 bases, V lost 5 bases, and 9 bases had no gene match. The germline V gene encodes CDR1 MRHNA and CDR2 SNTAGT. The DNA of the CDR3 is TGTGCCAGCAGTCCCGACGGGACAGTCTACTATGGCTACACCTTC. Translated, it gives CASSPDGTVYYGYTF.

The chain couples TRBV30 to TRBJ2-2; 10 nucleotides agree with TRBD1. The CDR3 length is 17 residues. Unmatched junction bases numbered 12, after V lost 7 bases and J lost 1 base. Germline V gene sequence: CDR1 GTSNPN, CDR2 SVGIG (reference sequence). The CDR3 loop is CAYLGQGWRLNTGELFF. The DNA for the CDR3 is TGTGCCTACTTGGGACAGGGGTGGAGACTGAACACCGGGGAGCTGTTTTTT.

This chain uses TRBV10-3 with TRBJ1-2; TRBD1 aligns across 7 bases. This CDR3 is 13 amino acids long. The ends lost 5 bases at V and 6 bases at J; junction bases unmatched: 6. In germline, CDR1 is ENHRY, CDR2 SYGVKD. The CDR3 nucleotides read TGTGCCATCAGTAAGTTAGACAGGGATGGCTACACCTTC. It is translated as CAISKLDRDGYTF.

The genes are TRBV4-1 and TRBJ2-2, with 8 nucleotides matching TRBD2. V trimming: 1 base; J trimming: 3 bases; junction bases outside the gene matches: 7. The germline V gene has CDR1 MGHRA and CDR2 YSYEKL. There are 17 residues in the CDR3. The CDR3 DNA reads as TGCGCCAGCAGCCAAGCGTACGGGAGGGCCGACACCGGGGAGCTGTTTTTT. Its protein product is CASSQAYGRADTGELFF.

The gene calls are TRBV5-1 and TRBJ1-3; D gene uncertain. Trimming cost V 0 bases and J 4 bases, with 11 bases left between them. Germline V gene lookup returns CDR1 SGHRS and CDR2 YFSETQ. The CDR3 has 15 residues. For the CDR3, the DNA is TGCGCCAGCAGCTTGGGGACTTCTTCAGGAAACACCATATATTTT. It specifies CASSLGTSSGNTIYF.

As DNA, the CDR3 is TGTGCCAGCAGTTACTGGGAGGGCTACGAGCAGTACTTC. This encodes CASSYWEGYEQYF. The V gene is TRBV6-2 or TRBV6-3, the J gene TRBJ2-7; TRBD2 matches 7 bases. J lost 3 bases, V lost 1 base, and 0 bases had no gene match. Germline values: CDR1 MNHEY, CDR2 SVGEGT. The CDR3 loop spans 13 amino acids.

The chain links TRBV7-2 to TRBJ1-1; TRBD1 might be the D (5 bases). The CDR3 runs to 12 residues. Trimming removed 6 bases at V and 5 bases at J, with 10 bases between. Germline V gene data show CDR1 as SGHTA and CDR2 as FQGNSA. The CDR3 DNA reads TGTGCCAGCAGTCGACAGCGAACTGAAGCTTTCTTT. Protein sequence: CASSRQRTEAFF.

This chain joins TRBV10-3 and TRBJ1-5, with D perhaps TRBD1 (6 bases). The CDR3 is 13 amino acids. CDR1 and CDR2 (germline): ENHRY, SYGVKD. V was pared by 7 bases and J by 8 bases, with 15 bases between. DNA of the CDR3: TGTGCCATCAAGGGGACAACTGGGGAGCCCCAGCATTTT. Amino acids: CAIKGTTGEPQHF.

This clone was counted a few times. The chain carries TRBV2 and TRBJ2-7; 11 nucleotides agree with TRBD2. Germline loops: CDR1 SNHLY, CDR2 FYNNEI. Trimming took 6 bases from V and 3 from J; bases not matched to a gene: 16. The CDR3 consists of 18 residues. The CDR3 DNA follows: TGTGCCAGCAGAGAGGGACACCTAGCTAGCGGGGGGCACTACGAGCAGTACTTC. This translates into CASREGHLASGGHYEQYF.

The rearrangement joins TRBV4-1 to TRBJ2-3; 8 bases agree with TRBD2. Trimming cost V 0 bases and J 3 bases; bases outside gene matches: 14. CDR1 and CDR2 (germline): MGHRA, YSYEKL. The CDR3 has 19 amino acids. Here the CDR3 reads CASSQEPSGGRGYTDTQYF. The CDR3 nucleotides are TGCGCCAGCAGCCAAGAGCCATCGGGGGGGCGGGGGTATACAGATACGCAGTATTTT.

This rearrangement joins TRBV24-1 to TRBJ2-2, with D perhaps TRBD1 (6 bases). Germline V gene data show CDR1 as KGHDR and CDR2 as SFDVKD. The CDR3 is 17 residues long. Trimming took off 3 bases at V and 4 bases at J, with 17 bases between the two ends. CDR3 sequence (DNA): TGTGCCACCAGTGATCCTACACGACAGGTGATCACCGGGGAGCTGTTTTTT. Translated, it gives CATSDPTRQVITGELFF.